This T cell receptor (beta chain) is from a study of cytomegalovirus exposure and HLA in healthy donors. Whole-study results and caveats: Certain sequence variants were highly shared and formed a cluster, and this cluster was likely a sequencing artifact. In vitro, a few CMV-associated chains proved specific for CMV antigens. Reportedly, diagnosis of cytomegalovirus status by the classifier showed high specificity and sensitivity. Roughly even sequencing depth across donors was the assumption behind the presence/absence analyses.

Points on this clone: Its antigen is currently unknown.

This CDR3 comprises 15 residues. Trimming took 5 bases from V and 1 from J, leaving 15 bases between them. Germline CDR1 reads SEHNR; CDR2 reads FQNEAQ (reference sequence). It was with 60 Vbeta and 13 Jbeta primers that the PCR ran. The repertoire was sequenced with immunoSEQ multiplex PCR; TCRdb's copy has only in-frame clones and lacks some. The table includes about 200,000 clones, less than 85% detected once. This TCR derives from a girl between 2 and 10 years old in good health and CMV-seronegative. Input material: PBMCs. The V and J genes are TRBV7-9 and TRBJ2-7; D gene ambiguous. CDR3 coding DNA: TGTGCCAGCAGCCTCGCCGCGGATCCATCCTACGAGCAGTACTTC. It is translated as CASSLAADPSYEQYF.